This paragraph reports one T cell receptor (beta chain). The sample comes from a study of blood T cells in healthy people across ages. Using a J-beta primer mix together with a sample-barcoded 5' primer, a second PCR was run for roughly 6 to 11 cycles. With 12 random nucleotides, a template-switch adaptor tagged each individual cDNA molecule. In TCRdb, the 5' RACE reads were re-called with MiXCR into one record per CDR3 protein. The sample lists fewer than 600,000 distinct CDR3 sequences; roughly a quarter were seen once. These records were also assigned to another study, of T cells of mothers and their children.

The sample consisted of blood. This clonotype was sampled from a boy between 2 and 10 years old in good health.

The CDR3 DNA follows: TGCGCCAGCAGTTTTCTAGCGGTATACAATGAGCAGTTCTTC. Protein sequence: CASSFLAVYNEQFF. The chain is built from TRBV4-1 and TRBJ2-1; TRBD2 matches at 7 bases. V gave up 6 bases and J gave up 4 bases; unmatched junction bases: 6. Germline-derived CDR1 and CDR2 are MGHRA and YSYEKL. This CDR3 is built from 14 residues.